This T cell receptor (beta chain) stems from a study of CD4 T cells in lung cancer (dated by TCRdb to the late 2010s). Regarding the study in general: In the study, blood T cells of NSCLC patients were screened for responses to candidate mutation-encoded neoepitopes, and neoantigen-specific CD4+ T-cell clones and TCRs were isolated. A handful of patients undergoing curative-intent resections for stage I-III non-small cell lung cancer provided the tumor and non-adjacent lung tissue. The patients who underwent resection had lung adenocarcinoma or squamous cell carcinoma, were aged 60 to 69 when blood was donated, and were mostly former smokers. Treatments received by the patients before blood donation included platinum chemotherapy, and some patients received nivolumab or pembrolizumab. The frequency of neoantigen-specific clonotypes in tumor resections, non-adjacent lung and cultured T-cell products was tracked by TCRB deep sequencing. General study outcomes and caveats: Some responses derived from blood might reflect in vitro priming of naive T cells or cross-reactivity instead of memory responses to the cancer.

The library was made by the immunoSEQ multiplex PCR assay. DNA was isolated using Qiagen DNeasy or QIAamp micro DNA kits, and TCRB was sequenced using the Adaptive Biotechnology human TCRB sequencing kit. An Illumina MiSeq was used to sequence the TCRB libraries. The source study handled its data this way. TCRB sequence data were analyzed using the kit provider's software, and tumor enrichment of clonotype templates was assessed with Fisher's exact test. In TCRdb, the immuneACCESS table is reduced to in-frame sequences with V and J assigned. These tables do not hold every clone; where another copy was compared, an unresolved V gene accounts for under half, and the others remain unexplained. That table is the source of V, J and clone size, and D and trimming were worked out from the DNA. The sample profile shows over 8,000 clones; more than 60% of them were found once. Approximately 15% of the sample is in the top ten clones.

Comment on this clone: What this receptor recognizes is not known. Nothing much larger sits one base from this clone, and base qualities are not available.

Non-adjacent lung tissue was taken as far as possible from the malignant lesion, at least 3 cm away, from the same resection. CDR1 and CDR2 are read off the germline V gene as MDHEN and SYDVKM. Trimming at the junction amounts to 3 bases on V and 3 bases on J, and the germline ends lie 13 bases apart. From cysteine to phenylalanine, the CDR3 is 15 amino acids long. Kept here is only the CDR3 DNA, which spans 45 bases and is read in frame from base 1. Rearrangement joined TRBV28 to TRBJ2-3; too little of a D gene remains to name it. Sequenced material: normal lung tissue taken away from the tumor. This clonotype originated in a man aged 55-75 years with non-small cell lung cancer. DNA sequence: TGTGCCAGCAGTTTGCCGACTGAGCTAACAGATACGCAGTATTTT. Translation gives CASSLPTELTDTQYF.